One sample yielded the 5 T cell receptor beta chains listed below, sequenced in a study of blood T cell repertoires in COVID-19. Clones were sequenced by immunoSEQ multiplex PCR, and TCRdb holds only the in-frame ones, with some missing. The repertoire includes about 400,000 clones, less than 90% of them detected once, and roughly 7.1% sits in the top ten. What was sequenced was peripheral blood. The receptors come from an older woman with COVID-19, enrolled during active disease.

The V call is TRBV7-9, the J call TRBJ1-1; D is perhaps TRBD1 (6 bases). This CDR3 region has 13 residues. Germline-derived CDR1 and CDR2 are SEHNR and FQNEAQ (reference sequence). V was shortened by 3 bases and J by 4 bases, with 9 bases between the two germline ends. CDR3 residues: CASSFTGSTEAFF. The CDR3 bases are TGTGCCAGCAGCTTCACAGGGAGCACTGAAGCTTTCTTT.

This chain links TRBV11-2 with TRBJ2-7, with D tentatively TRBD2 (6 bases). V lost 8 bases, J lost 5 bases, and 19 bases lay in between. The CDR3 is 14 amino acids. Germline V lookup: CDR1 SGHAT, CDR2 FQNNGV. The CDR3 region has the DNA TGTGCCAGCTGCCTGGGGGGAGTGGTCCACGAGCAGTACTTC. It codes for CASCLGGVVHEQYF.

This clone appeared a single time. V gene TRBV6-2 or TRBV6-3 combines with J gene TRBJ1-4, with 10 bases identical to TRBD1. J gave up 7 bases and V 6 bases, and 5 bases lay outside the gene matches. This CDR3 spans 14 amino acids. The germline gives CDR1 MNHEY, CDR2 SVGEGT. CDR3 DNA sequence: TGTGCCAGCAGCACCGGGACAGGGGTTGAAAAACTGTTTTTT. Its protein product is CASSTGTGVEKLFF.

In this sample, this clone turned up once. The chain has TRBV25-1 and TRBJ2-1; no reliable D call. Trimming cost V 4 bases and J 12 bases, with 16 bases left between them. CDR1 MGHDK and CDR2 SYGVNS come from the germline V gene. The length of the CDR3 is 13 residues. The DNA of the CDR3 is TGTGCCAGCAGTGGCCTAATGAGTACGAGGCAGTTCTTC. It is translated as CASSGLMSTRQFF. Full variable domain (rest looked up from reference TRBV25-1 and TRBJ2-1): EADIYQTPRYLVIGTGKKITLECSQTMGHDKMYWYQQDPGMELHLIHYSYGVNSTEKGDLSSESTVSRIRTEHFPLTLESARPSHTSQYLCASSGLMSTRQFFGPGTRLTVL.

This clone has only one observation. The genes are TRBV19 and TRBJ1-1; D remains ambiguous. The germline V gene encodes CDR1 LNHDA and CDR2 SQIVND (reference sequence). The CDR3 extends over 14 amino acids. Trimming removed 2 bases at V and 5 bases at J, with 12 bases between. CDR3: CASSITGGYTEAFF. The DNA for the CDR3 is TGTGCCAGTAGTATAACCGGAGGGTATACTGAAGCTTTCTTT.